This T cell receptor beta chain was sequenced during a study of beta chain features in type 1 diabetes. Remarks on this clone: As yet, its antigen is unknown.

CDR3 length equals 14 residues. Germline V gene sequence: CDR1 SGHNT, CDR2 YYREEE (reference sequence). Deletions cut 4 bases from V and 7 bases from J, with 18 bases between. Points from the study as a whole: Patients and controls would be equally affected if PCR favored shorter templates. Overrepresentation of cells with high TCR expression could result from cDNA sequencing. Shorter TCRB CDR3s, moderately but significantly so, marked every one of the four CD4+ subsets in Type 1 diabetes patients.

The whole isolated RNA underwent reverse transcription, so sequencing captured expressed TCRB transcripts. Libraries were prepared by immunoSEQ multiplex PCR; TCRdb keeps only in-frame clonotypes and omits some of them. The sample lists about 650,000 clones; about an eighth were seen once. The sequenced sample was naive CD4+ T cells from blood. The chain couples TRBV5-4 to TRBJ2-7; D may be TRBD1 or TRBD2 (5 bases each). The source of this sequence is a man younger than 45 with type 1 diabetes. CDR3: CASSDYRLRKEQYF. The CDR3, as DNA: TGTGCCAGCAGCGACTACAGGCTCCGTAAGGAGCAGTACTTC.